Following are 7 T cell receptor beta chains from one sample sequenced in a study of T-cell memory formation after mild COVID-19. TCRdb processed the 5' RACE reads anew with MiXCR; each CDR3 protein has one entry. The table includes just over 50,000 distinct CDR3 sequences, roughly a tenth detected once. Material: PBMCs or a T cell subset sorted from them (not recorded which). These receptors all stem from an adult woman who had mild COVID-19 (a few samples of this study predate the infection). Cell type and time point are not known.

A few counts support this clonotype. V gene TRBV18 combines with J gene TRBJ2-5; D call uncertain. Germline CDR1 is KGHSH and CDR2 is LQKENI. Trimming left V 3 bases short and J 2 bases short, with 4 bases between. This CDR3 region has 12 residues. CDR3 residues: CASSPNQETQYF. The CDR3 nucleotides are TGTGCCAGCTCACCGAATCAAGAGACCCAGTACTTC.

The chain uses TRBV6-6 and TRBJ1-5; D not resolved. The CDR3 covers 15 residues. Trimming stripped 5 bases from V and 2 bases from J, with 13 bases between. Germline CDR1 reads MNHNY; CDR2 reads SVGAGI (reference sequence). The CDR3 nucleotides read TGTGCCAGCAGTCCTGGATTAGGTCGCAATCAGCCCCAGCATTTT. This encodes CASSPGLGRNQPQHF.

This clonotype was seen at least ten times. The chain carries TRBV9 and TRBJ2-7, with D hard to call. Germline V CDR1 and CDR2: SGDLS, YYNGEE. The CDR3 has 13 residues. Trimming removed 4 bases at V and 4 bases at J, with 12 bases between. CDR3 bases: TGTGCCAGCAGCCAACACTCGGAATACGAGCAGTACTTC. This encodes CASSQHSEYEQYF.

The CDR3, as DNA: TGTGCCAGCAGTGTACCTCCTAGTGAGCAGTTCTTC. It specifies CASSVPPSEQFF. The rearrangement uses TRBV12-3 or TRBV12-4 and TRBJ2-1, with D uncertain. V was shortened by 5 bases and J by 9 bases, with 11 bases between the two germline ends. The CDR3 runs 12 residues.

V and J are TRBV3-1 and TRBJ2-6; TRBD1 matches at 9 bases. J was trimmed by 0 bases and V by 8 bases; bases with no gene match: 17. From germline, CDR1 is LGHDT and CDR2 YNNKEL (reference sequence). The CDR3 is 20 amino acids. The CDR3 here is CASSPPRDRGVRSGANVLTF. DNA for the CDR3: TGTGCCAGCTCCCCACCCCGTGACAGGGGGGTCCGCTCTGGGGCCAACGTCCTGACTTTC.

This clonotype was recorded only once. This rearrangement joins TRBV18 to TRBJ1-2; a possible D gene is TRBD1 (5 bases). The germline CDR1 and CDR2 sequences are KGHSH and LQKENI. The ends were cut back, 0 bases at V and 8 bases at J, with 16 bases in the middle. This CDR3 contains 15 residues. CDR3 residues: CASSPPGQGTGGYTF. The CDR3 DNA follows: TGTGCCAGCTCACCACCTGGGCAGGGTACGGGAGGCTACACCTTC. Supplemented by reference TRBV18 and TRBJ1-2, the full variable domain reads NAGVMQNPRHLVRRRGQEARLRCSPMKGHSHVYWYRQLPEEGLKFMVYLQKENIIDESGMPKERFSAEFPKEGPSILRIQQVVRGDSAAYFCASSPPGQGTGGYTFGSGTRLTVV.

This clonotype was picked up many times. The chain joins TRBV6-4 to TRBJ2-1; unclear D gene. V lost 0 bases, J lost 0 bases, and 9 bases lay in between. Germline V gene data show CDR1 as MRHNA and CDR2 as SNTAGT. The CDR3 length is 16 residues. The CDR3 here is CASSDSDGSSYNEQFF. In DNA form, the CDR3 reads TGTGCCAGCAGTGACTCAGACGGTAGCTCCTACAATGAGCAGTTCTTC.